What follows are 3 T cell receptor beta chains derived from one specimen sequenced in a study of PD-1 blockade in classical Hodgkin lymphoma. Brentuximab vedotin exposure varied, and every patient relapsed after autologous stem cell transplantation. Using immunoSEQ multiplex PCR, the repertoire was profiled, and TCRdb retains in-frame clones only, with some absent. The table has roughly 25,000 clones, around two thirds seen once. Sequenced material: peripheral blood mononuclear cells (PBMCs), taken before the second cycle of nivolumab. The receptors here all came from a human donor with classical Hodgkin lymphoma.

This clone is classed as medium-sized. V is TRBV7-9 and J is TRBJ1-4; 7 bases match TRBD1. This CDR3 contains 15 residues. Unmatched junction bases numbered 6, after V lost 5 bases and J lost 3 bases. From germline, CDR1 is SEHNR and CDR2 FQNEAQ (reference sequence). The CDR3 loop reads CASSQQGWANEKLFF. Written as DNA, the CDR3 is TGTGCCAGCAGCCAACAGGGGTGGGCTAATGAAAAACTGTTTTTT.

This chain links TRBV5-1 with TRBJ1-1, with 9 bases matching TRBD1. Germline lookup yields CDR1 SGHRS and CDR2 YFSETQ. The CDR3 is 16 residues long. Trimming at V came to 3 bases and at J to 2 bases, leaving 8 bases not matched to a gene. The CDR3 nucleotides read TGCGCCAGCAGCTCCGATACAGGGGGCCAAAACACTGAAGCTTTCTTT. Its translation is CASSSDTGGQNTEAFF.

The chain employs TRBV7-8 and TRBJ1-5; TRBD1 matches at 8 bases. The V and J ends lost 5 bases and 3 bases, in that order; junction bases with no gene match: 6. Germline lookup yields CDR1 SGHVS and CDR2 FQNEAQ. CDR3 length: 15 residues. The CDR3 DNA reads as TGTGCCAGCAGCAGCGACAGGGGACACAATCAGCCCCAGCATTTT. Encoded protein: CASSSDRGHNQPQHF.